This entry is about one TCR beta chain. Its antigen has not been determined. No base quality information exists; no much larger clone differs at one position. The entry originates in a study of T-cell memory formation after mild COVID-19 (dated by TCRdb to the early 2020s). About the study as a whole: Most TCR sequence clusters were specific to one of the two donors. In a couple of donors, T-cell clones that expanded and contracted after mild COVID-19 were followed by sequencing TCRalpha and TCRbeta repertoires longitudinally. Two young, previously healthy adult volunteers made up the cohort, one male and one female.

V ends up 5 bases short and J 2 bases short, with an unmatched junction base count of 18. Its CDR3 holds 18 amino acids, cysteine through phenylalanine. CDR3 DNA only is kept here, 54 bases in frame from base 1. CDR1 and CDR2 (MNHEY, SVGEGT) derive from the germline V gene. Sequencer: Illumina NovaSeq 6000. Using 5'RACE with constant-segment primers, TCRalpha and TCRbeta cDNA libraries were constructed, with sample barcodes and unique molecular identifiers added in the process. RNA was extracted from every sample with Trizol reagent. Libraries were amplified in two PCR steps, with a second sample barcode and Illumina TruSeq adapters added in the second step. Sequencing of libraries was performed on an Illumina NovaSeq with 2 x 150 bp paired-end reads. The paper's data handling went like this. Demultiplexing of reads and collapsing into UMI-guided consensus sequences were performed with migec v1.2.7. With mixcr v2.1.11, UMI consensuses were aligned to TRA and TRB V and J templates and assembled into clonotypes. A clonotype was counted as expanded or contracted only if both edgeR and NoisET called the change significant, with noise models trained on biological replicates. edgeR calls used a false discovery rate-adjusted p below 0.01 and a log2 fold-change threshold of 1. As an exploratory analysis of dynamics, max-normalized trajectories of the 1000 most abundant clonotypes were examined with PCA combined with hierarchical clustering. Separately sequenced CD4+ and CD8+ repertoires were used to assign a CD4 or CD8 phenotype to each responding clone. TCRdb reprocessing: public reads trimmed at Q25 with fastp, clones called with MiXCR, in-frame beta chains kept. A single entry per CDR3 protein holds the most common genes and DNA from its merged rows. TCRdb, not the original authors, processed these V and J calls. This sample is represented by around 340,000 distinct CDR3 sequences; roughly 21% of them were singletons. Around 13% of the sample is taken by the ten largest.

Ficoll-Paque density gradient centrifugation was used to isolate PBMCs. The investigation overall reported the following: SARS-CoV-2 specificity of the second-wave clones peaking on day 37 was not confirmed. The study included only a couple of mild cases, and larger cohorts that include severe cases with pre-infection samples were judged to be necessary. Contracting CD4+ clones were located mainly in the CM and EM memory subsets, whereas CD8+ clones were found to be enriched in EMRA. Clones that contracted from day 15 to 85 showed balanced CD4/CD8 phenotypes, whereas a second wave of clones that expanded from day 15 to 37 leaned towards CD4+. The detection of some responding clones in pre-infection memory suggests that pre-existing cross-reactive memory T cells joined the SARS-CoV-2 response.

The sequence joins TRBV6-2 or TRBV6-3 to TRBJ2-7, and TRBD1 aligns with 7 junction nucleotides. This TCR was sampled from an adult woman who had mild COVID-19 (a few samples of this study predate the infection). The sample titles of this study are shuffled in the database, so cell type and time point are left out; the donor was told from shared clones. Sequences were obtained from PBMCs or a T cell subset sorted from them (not recorded which). The CDR3 protein is CASSLGGWNRDRPYEQYF. In nucleotide form, the sequence is TGTGCCAGCAGTCTCGGCGGCTGGAACCGGGACAGACCCTACGAGCAGTACTTC.